This T cell receptor beta chain was found in a study of patients and donors after allogeneic stem cell transplantation. Each CDR3 protein gets one entry after TCRdb re-called the RT-PCR reads with MiXCR. Of approximately 150,000 distinct CDR3 sequences listed, around 30% are singletons. Germline V lookup: CDR1 MNHEY, CDR2 SVGEGT. The CDR3 extends over 15 amino acids. V was clipped by 10 bases and J by 0 bases, with 16 bases between them. The chain joins TRBV6-2 or TRBV6-3 to TRBJ2-1, with D tentatively TRBD1 or TRBD2 (5 bases each). This receptor was obtained from a human donor who was either an allogeneic HSCT recipient or a stem cell or donor lymphocyte infusion donor (not recorded which). It is not recorded whose cells these are; they may come from a transplant donor. The sequenced sample consisted of blood, either unsorted or a sorted T cell fraction (not recorded which). CDR3 sequence (DNA): TGTGCCACAACTACTGGGACCTTCTCCTACAATGAGCAGTTCTTC. Amino acid sequence: CATTTGTFSYNEQFF.